This TCR beta chain derives from a study of shared clonotypes between healthy human individuals. Looking at the study overall: Aged 18 to 49, the donors were a couple of women and three men. Each donor's CD4 naive and CD4 memory cells filled three plates apiece, CD8 naive two, and CD8 memory one.

This CDR3 has 15 amino acids. Per the germline V gene, CDR1 is SGHVS and CDR2 is FQNEAQ. V trimming: 6 bases; J trimming: 0 bases; junction bases outside the gene matches: 8. Naive CD8 cells lacked CD45RO, underwent positive selection for CCR7 and left out terminally differentiated effector memory CD45RA+ cells. The assay was immunoSEQ multiplex PCR, and TCRdb's table has in-frame clones only and misses some. The data contain more than 2 million clones, 90% to 95% of them seen just once; the ten biggest clones take up less than 2%. This chain joins TRBV7-8 and TRBJ2-7, with TRBD1 matching over 7 bases. The sequence was collected from a man between 18 and 29 years old in good health. Some clones in this sample may be carry-over from other donors' samples. The sample consisted of naive CD8+ T cells from PBMCs. The CDR3 protein is CASSGEGQPSYEQYF. CDR3 bases: TGTGCCAGCAGTGGTGAGGGACAGCCCTCCTACGAGCAGTACTTC.